The T cell receptor beta chain under discussion was sequenced for a study of T cell responses to AZD1222 COVID-19 vaccine. Findings and caveats of the study: Targeting of unmutated variant regions was reportedly seen in nearly half of spike-specific TCRs. Only a handful of AZD1222 recipients, about six in all, had baseline seropositivity. Two doses of AZD1222 preceded a rise in Spike-specific TCR breadth and depth.

Repertoires were generated with immunoSEQ multiplex PCR, while TCRdb's copy carries only in-frame clones and drops some. The sample comprises approximately 150,000 clones, around 92% of which are singletons, and about 1.4% rests with the top ten. Worth noting for this clone: The antigen remains undetermined.

The sample was peripheral blood, taken on day 0 of AZD1222 vaccination. The TCR comes from an adult in good health.

CDR3 sequence: CASSRGTVTGELFF. For the CDR3, the DNA is TGTGCCAGCAGTAGGGGGACAGTCACCGGGGAGCTGTTTTTT. V and J are TRBV27 and TRBJ2-2, with TRBD1 matching 7 bases. Germline loops: CDR1 MNHEY, CDR2 SMNVEV (reference sequence). V lost 5 bases and J lost 4; bases outside the gene matches: 4. This CDR3 has 14 residues.